This paragraph reports one T cell receptor beta chain. Antigen unknown. Germline lookup yields CDR1 SGHRS and CDR2 YFSETQ. The V end was cut by 0 bases, the J end by 1 base, with 14 bases between. This CDR3 comprises 16 residues. These data originate in a study of T cells in Graves' hyperthyroidism and ophthalmopathy. As for the study in general: Peripheral blood was taken when the disease was first diagnosed, before any treatment began.

Researchers amplified the TCR beta CDR3 regions from RNA transcripts. Researchers ran a first-round RT-PCR on the TCR CDR3 using the HTBI primer set. TCRdb re-analysed the multiplex PCR reads in MiXCR, keeping a single row per CDR3 protein. The sample includes a few hundred thousand distinct CDR3 sequences, about 15% of them seen just once. Study-wide findings and caveats: Blood samples included most of the expanded thyroid clonotypes exceeding 0.001. A model using 13 V-J features told ophthalmopathy apart from stable hyperthyroidism.

The sequenced sample consisted of blood. The receptor was derived from a woman aged 25 to 39 with Graves' hyperthyroidism. The chain carries TRBV5-1 and TRBJ2-7; D possibly corresponds to TRBD2 (5 bases). CDR3 coding DNA: TGCGCCAGCAGCTTGGCTAACCCGACGGGATCCTACGAGCAGTACTTC. Protein sequence: CASSLANPTGSYEQYF.